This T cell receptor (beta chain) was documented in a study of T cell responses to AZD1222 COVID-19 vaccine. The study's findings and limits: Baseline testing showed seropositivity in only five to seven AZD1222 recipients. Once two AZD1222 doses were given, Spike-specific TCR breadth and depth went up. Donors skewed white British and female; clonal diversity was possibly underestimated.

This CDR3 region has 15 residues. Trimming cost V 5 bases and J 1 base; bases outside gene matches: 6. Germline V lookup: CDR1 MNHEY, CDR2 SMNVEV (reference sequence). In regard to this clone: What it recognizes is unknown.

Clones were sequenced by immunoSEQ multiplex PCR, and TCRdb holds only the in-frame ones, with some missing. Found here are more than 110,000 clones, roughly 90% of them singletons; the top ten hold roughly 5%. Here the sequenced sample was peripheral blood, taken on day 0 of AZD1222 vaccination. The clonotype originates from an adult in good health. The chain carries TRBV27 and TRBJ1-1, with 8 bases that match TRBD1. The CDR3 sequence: CASSPLGQGNTEAFF. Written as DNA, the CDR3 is TGTGCCAGCAGTCCCCTCGGACAGGGGAACACTGAAGCTTTCTTT.